This note documents a single TCR beta chain sequence. The antigen is not known. The data stem from a study of T cell responses to AZD1222 COVID-19 vaccine. The study, taken as a whole, reports: The span of vaccine-associated CD4 TCRs extended across spike, with dominance at 160-218 and 743-854. Just six AZD1222 recipients were seropositive at baseline. Donors, mostly white British, included more females; clonal diversity was possibly underestimated. In the spike-specific TCR repertoire, nearly half reportedly target unmutated variant regions.

The germline CDR1 and CDR2 sequences are SGHRS and YFSETQ. The CDR3 contains 15 residues. The V gene lost 1 base and the J gene lost 4 bases, with 11 bases spanning the gap. Using immunoSEQ multiplex PCR, the repertoire was profiled, and TCRdb retains in-frame clones only, with some absent. This table has 95,000 to 150,000 clones, around 92% appearing once. J is TRBJ2-2 and V is TRBV5-1, with D possibly matching TRBD2 (6 bases). This material consisted of peripheral blood, taken on day 0 of AZD1222 vaccination. The TCR sequence derives from an adult in good health. CDR3 amino acids: CASSLRRDVTGELFF. The CDR3 region has the DNA TGCGCCAGCAGCTTGAGGCGGGATGTCACCGGGGAGCTGTTTTTT.